These 31 T cell receptor beta chains share one sample of origin, sequenced in a study of T-cell memory formation after mild COVID-19. MiXCR was run by TCRdb on the 5' RACE reads, yielding one entry per CDR3 protein. The sample consists of 400,000 or so distinct CDR3 sequences, 20% of them appearing once. Material for sequencing was PBMCs or a T cell subset sorted from them (not recorded which). The receptors stem from an adult woman who had mild COVID-19 (a few samples of this study predate the infection). Cell type and time point are not known.

This chain links TRBV20-1 with TRBJ1-2, with D hard to call. The V gene's germline CDR1 is DFQATT and CDR2 SNEGSKA (reference sequence). The CDR3 sequence is 13 residues long. Trimming removed 1 base from V and 8 bases from J, with 14 bases in between. CDR3 region: CSARVVRLGGYTF. The CDR3, as DNA: TGCAGTGCTAGAGTGGTCCGGCTGGGAGGCTACACCTTC.

The V and J genes are TRBV12-3 or TRBV12-4 and TRBJ2-3, with 8 positions matching TRBD1. The CDR3 extends over 15 amino acids. The V gene end was trimmed by 1 base and the J gene end by 4 bases; junction bases not matched to a gene: 4. CDR3 nucleotides: TGTGCCAGCAGTTTAGAGGGACAGGTTCCAGATACGCAGTATTTT. Residues: CASSLEGQVPDTQYF.

This chain connects TRBV24-1 to TRBJ2-2; D perhaps matches TRBD2 (6 bases). V lost 6 bases and J lost 6, with 16 bases in between. The germline V gene has CDR1 KGHDR and CDR2 SFDVKD. The CDR3 loop spans 15 amino acids. The CDR3 nucleotides read TGTGCCACCAGTCCCTCCGGGGGTCCGGCCGGGGAGCTGTTTTTT. Protein product: CATSPSGGPAGELFF.

Only a few counts were recorded for this clonotype. The rearrangement uses TRBV6-2 or TRBV6-3 and TRBJ2-3; D remains unclear. Germline V gives CDR1 MNHEY, CDR2 SVGEGT. Deletions cut 2 bases from V and 1 base from J, with 10 bases between. This CDR3 comprises 15 residues. In DNA form, the CDR3 reads TGTGCCAGCAGTTACCTTCGTCGAGGCACAGATACGCAGTATTTT. This encodes CASSYLRRGTDTQYF.

This clonotype was detected many times. This rearrangement joins TRBV7-9 to TRBJ2-3; 11 bases are shared with TRBD2. The CDR3 runs to 16 residues. With V trimmed by 3 bases and J by 1 base, 3 bases remained unmatched. CDR1 SEHNR and CDR2 FQNEAQ come from the germline V gene (reference sequence). CDR3 bases: TGTGCCAGCAGCTTCCTAGCGGGGGGCCGCACAGATACGCAGTATTTT. Amino acid sequence: CASSFLAGGRTDTQYF. Using reference TRBV7-9 and TRBJ2-3 for the parts outside the CDR3, the full variable domain is DTGVSQNPRHKITKRGQNVTFRCDPISEHNRLYWYRQTLGQGPEFLTYFQNEAQLEKSRLLSDRFSAERPKGSFSTLEIQRTEQGDSAMYLCASSFLAGGRTDTQYFGPGTRLTVL.

The V and J genes are TRBV27 and TRBJ1-2, with D perhaps matching TRBD1 (5 bases). With 5 bases removed from V and 8 bases from J, the gap between germline ends came to 18 bases. CDR3 size: 14 residues. The V gene's germline CDR1 is MNHEY and CDR2 SMNVEV (reference sequence). The CDR3 DNA reads as TGTGCCAGCAGTCAGGGTGGGTCTGTCGAGGGCTACACCTTC. Encoded protein: CASSQGGSVEGYTF.

This chain joins TRBV5-4 and TRBJ1-4; D remains ambiguous. This CDR3 is 15 amino acids long. V shed 2 bases and J shed 6 bases, with 14 bases lying between them. Germline-derived CDR1 and CDR2 are SGHNT and YYREEE (reference sequence). CDR3 sequence: CASSFKGSSHEKLFF. In DNA, the CDR3 is TGTGCCAGCAGCTTCAAAGGGAGTTCTCATGAAAAACTGTTTTTT.

The chain is built from TRBV5-4 and TRBJ2-7, with 7 bases matching TRBD1. The germline CDR1 and CDR2 sequences are SGHNT and YYREEE (reference sequence). This CDR3 has 14 residues. V lost 4 bases and J lost 1; bases outside the gene matches: 5. CDR3 residues: CASSASGQSYEQYF. DNA for the CDR3: TGTGCCAGCAGCGCTTCGGGACAGTCCTACGAGCAGTACTTC. The complete variable domain, with remaining parts taken from reference TRBV5-4 and TRBJ2-7, reads ETGVTQSPTHLIKTRGQQVTLRCSSQSGHNTVSWYQQALGQGPQFIFQYYREEENGRGNFPPRFSGLQFPNYSSELNVNALELDDSALYLCASSASGQSYEQYFGPGTRLTVT.

The rearrangement joins TRBV5-1 to TRBJ2-5; 8 bases align to TRBD1. CDR1 is SGHRS and CDR2 is YFSETQ in the germline V gene. The CDR3 length is 14 residues. The trim removed 4 bases at V and 6 bases at J, leaving 8 bases unmatched. The CDR3 region has the DNA TGCGCCAGCAGCCCGAGGACAGGGCTGAAGACCCAGTACTTC. Translation gives CASSPRTGLKTQYF.

This clonotype was found a few times. V is TRBV2 and J is TRBJ1-5; D might be TRBD1 (6 bases). This CDR3 contains 17 residues. Germline lookup yields CDR1 SNHLY and CDR2 FYNNEI. Trimming took 6 bases from V and 0 from J, leaving 18 bases between them. The CDR3 sequence: CASSASITGYSNQPQHF. CDR3 nucleotides: TGTGCCAGCAGCGCGTCCATAACAGGGTATAGCAATCAGCCCCAGCATTTT.

The rearrangement joins TRBV5-1 to TRBJ2-6, with TRBD1 as a possible D gene (6 bases). CDR1 is SGHRS and CDR2 is YFSETQ in the germline V gene. The CDR3 spans 16 residues. The ends were cut back, 2 bases at V and 2 bases at J, with 11 bases in the middle. The chain's CDR3 is CASSFGTSPGANVLTF. In DNA, the CDR3 is TGCGCCAGCAGCTTCGGGACAAGCCCTGGGGCCAACGTCCTGACTTTC.

The J gene is TRBJ2-7, the V gene TRBV27; 9 positions agree with TRBD1. The CDR3 is made up of 15 amino acids. The J segment lost 3 bases and the V segment lost 0 bases, leaving 3 bases of the junction unmatched. The germline V gene encodes CDR1 MNHEY and CDR2 SMNVEV (reference sequence). The CDR3 sequence: CASSLSWTGVYEQYF. CDR3 bases: TGTGCCAGCAGTTTATCATGGACAGGGGTCTACGAGCAGTACTTC.

The chain is built from TRBV15 and TRBJ2-7; D is unclear. Germline-derived CDR1 and CDR2 are LNHNV and YYDKDF (reference sequence). The CDR3 is 13 amino acids. V gave up 10 bases and J gave up 0 bases, with 13 bases separating them. The CDR3 reads CANCDSNSYEQYF. CDR3 sequence (DNA): TGTGCCAATTGCGACTCTAACTCCTACGAGCAGTACTTC.

This clonotype was seen more than once but under ten times. V gene TRBV24-1 combines with J gene TRBJ2-7; tentatively, D is TRBD2 (5 bases). The germline CDR1 and CDR2 sequences are KGHDR and SFDVKD. This CDR3 comprises 15 residues. Deletions cut 6 bases from V and 3 bases from J, with 17 bases between. The CDR3 sequence is CATSTPTGSGYEQYF. CDR3 DNA: TGTGCCACCAGTACCCCCACGGGGTCTGGCTACGAGCAGTACTTC.

This clonotype has ten or more counts. J is TRBJ2-7 and V is TRBV4-1, with TRBD2 matching 7 bases. The CDR3 runs to 14 residues. Germline-derived CDR1 and CDR2 are MGHRA and YSYEKL. J lost 3 bases, V lost 1 base, and 3 bases had no gene match. CDR3: CASSQGAGSYEQYF. The CDR3 DNA follows: TGCGCCAGCAGCCAAGGAGCGGGGAGCTACGAGCAGTACTTC.

The V and J genes are TRBV5-1 and TRBJ2-3; D assignment may be TRBD1 or TRBD2 (6 bases each). Germline lookup yields CDR1 SGHRS and CDR2 YFSETQ. The CDR3 length is 16 residues. Between the trimmed V and J ends, which lost 2 bases and 4 bases, there was a span of 17 bases. The CDR3 nucleotides are TGCGCCAGCAGCTTCCACGGGGGCCGGGCTTCAGATACGCAGTATTTT. It is translated as CASSFHGGRASDTQYF.

This clonotype was picked up a small number of times. The chain employs TRBV29-1 and TRBJ2-1; D is unresolved. V lost 4 bases and J lost 0, with 7 bases in between. The CDR3 spans 13 residues. CDR1 is SQVTM and CDR2 is ANQGSEA in the germline V gene. This CDR3 reads CSVGGASYNEQFF. CDR3 nucleotides: TGCAGCGTTGGGGGTGCCTCCTACAATGAGCAGTTCTTC.

This chain uses TRBV5-1 with TRBJ1-1, with D tentatively TRBD1 (6 bases). V lost 4 bases and J 6 bases, leaving 13 bases between the germline ends. This CDR3 is 13 amino acids long. The germline CDR1 and CDR2 sequences are SGHRS and YFSETQ. The CDR3 nucleotides read TGCGCCAGCAGCAGGGGGGGATCCCCTGAAGCTTTCTTT. Its translation: CASSRGGSPEAFF.

This chain uses TRBV27 with TRBJ1-6; 7 bases match TRBD1. J was trimmed by 8 bases and V by 6 bases; bases with no gene match: 10. The CDR3 loop spans 15 amino acids. Germline assignment: CDR1 MNHEY and CDR2 SMNVEV (reference sequence). The CDR3 region has the DNA TGTGCCAGCAGACGATCGACAGGGACCTATTCACCCCTCCACTTT. Translated: CASRRSTGTYSPLHF.

This clonotype has only a few counts. CDR3 coding DNA: TGTGCCAGCAGCTTAGCGGGAGGTTTCGGGGATACGCAGTATTTT. Translation gives CASSLAGGFGDTQYF. V and J are TRBV7-3 and TRBJ2-3, with 8 bases matching TRBD2. The germline gives CDR1 SGHTA, CDR2 FQGTGA. V gave up 2 bases and J gave up 6 bases; unmatched junction bases: 7. The CDR3 sequence is 15 residues long.

This clonotype was detected a few times. The rearrangement links TRBV14 to TRBJ2-7; TRBD2 might be the D (6 bases). With 10 bases removed from V and 4 bases from J, the gap between germline ends came to 17 bases. Germline V gene sequence: CDR1 SGHDN, CDR2 FVKESK. The CDR3 extends over 13 amino acids. The CDR3 nucleotides are TGTGCCAACGCGCTGAGCGGGCCTTACGAGCAGTACTTC. It specifies CANALSGPYEQYF.

J is TRBJ2-7 and V is TRBV7-2; D is unclear. Trimming shortened V by 1 base and J by 6 bases, and 10 bases separated the two germline ends. CDR1 SGHTA and CDR2 FQGNSA come from the germline V gene. The CDR3 sequence is 13 residues long. The DNA of the CDR3 is TGTGCCAGCAGCTTAGGAACTACGATCGAGCAGTACTTC. Translation gives CASSLGTTIEQYF. Combining the CDR3 with reference TRBV7-2 and TRBJ2-7 gives the whole variable domain GAGVSQSPSNKVTEKGKDVELRCDPISGHTALYWYRQSLGQGLEFLIYFQGNSAPDKSGLPSDRFSAERTGGSVSTLTIQRTQQEDSAVYLCASSLGTTIEQYFGPGTRLTVT.

The chain is built from TRBV19 and TRBJ1-5; 12 bases map to TRBD1. Germline-derived CDR1 and CDR2 are LNHDA and SQIVND (reference sequence). The J segment lost 6 bases and the V segment lost 0 bases, leaving 3 bases of the junction unmatched. The CDR3 contains 16 residues. The CDR3 bases are TGTGCCAGTAGTATAGATGGGACAGGGGGCGGTCAGCCCCAGCATTTT. Protein: CASSIDGTGGGQPQHF.

This clonotype was counted a few times. The CDR3 sequence: CAWRKTGSYEQYF. The DNA of the CDR3 is TGTGCCTGGAGAAAGACAGGGTCCTACGAGCAGTACTTC. This chain links TRBV30 with TRBJ2-7, with 7 bases matching TRBD1. Looked up from germline, CDR1 is GTSNPN and CDR2 is SVGIG (reference sequence). Trimming cost V 3 bases and J 1 base; bases outside gene matches: 3. The CDR3 length is 13 residues.

The chain links TRBV19 to TRBJ2-2, with 9 bases lining up with TRBD2. Germline CDR1 is LNHDA and CDR2 is SQIVND (reference sequence). The CDR3 runs to 17 residues. V shed 2 bases, J shed 3 bases, and the junction held 7 bases outside the gene matches. Here the CDR3 reads CASSIPPSGVDTGELFF. CDR3 bases: TGTGCCAGTAGTATACCCCCTAGCGGGGTAGACACCGGGGAGCTGTTTTTT. Full variable domain (remainder filled in from reference TRBV19 and TRBJ2-2): DGGITQSPKYLFRKEGQNVTLSCEQNLNHDAMYWYRQDPGQGLRLIYYSQIVNDFQKGDIAEGYSVSREKKESFPLTVTSAQKNPTAFYLCASSIPPSGVDTGELFFGEGSRLTVL.

The CDR3 sequence is CASRGLPNEQYF. In DNA, the CDR3 is TGTGCCAGCAGGGGCCTACCGAACGAGCAGTACTTC. The genes are TRBV2 and TRBJ2-7; D not resolved. There are 12 residues in the CDR3. Germline CDR1 reads SNHLY; CDR2 reads FYNNEI. Trimming stripped 6 bases from V and 5 bases from J, with 11 bases between.

This clonotype was observed a handful of times. J is TRBJ2-1 and V is TRBV7-9; 14 bases align to TRBD2. V shed 5 bases, J shed 1 base, and the junction held 13 bases outside the gene matches. This CDR3 has 20 residues. Germline CDR1 and CDR2: SEHNR and FQNEAQ (reference sequence). CDR3 bases: TGTGCCAGCAGCACCAACGACGGACTAGCGGGAGGTAATTCCTACAATGAGCAGTTCTTC. It yields the protein CASSTNDGLAGGNSYNEQFF. Together with reference TRBV7-9 and TRBJ2-1, the CDR3 gives the full variable domain: DTGVSQNPRHKITKRGQNVTFRCDPISEHNRLYWYRQTLGQGPEFLTYFQNEAQLEKSRLLSDRFSAERPKGSFSTLEIQRTEQGDSAMYLCASSTNDGLAGGNSYNEQFFGPGTRLTVL.

This chain joins TRBV12-3 or TRBV12-4 and TRBJ2-2, with TRBD2 matching over 15 bases. The junction had 9 bases not matched to a gene; V was cut back by 7 bases and J by 3 bases. This CDR3 region has 18 residues. As DNA, the CDR3 is TGTGCCAGCACCAGGACTAGCGGGGGGGCCGGGTACACCGGGGAGCTGTTTTTT. Protein sequence: CASTRTSGGAGYTGELFF.

The chain has TRBV5-4 and TRBJ2-7; D possibly matches TRBD1 or TRBD2 (5 bases each). Germline CDR1 is SGHNT and CDR2 is YYREEE (reference sequence). CDR3 size: 12 residues. V was cut by 0 bases and J by 6 bases, with 7 bases left in between. CDR3: CASSLDGTEQYF. CDR3 nucleotides: TGTGCCAGCAGCTTGGATGGGACCGAGCAGTACTTC.

The gene calls are TRBV5-6 and TRBJ1-5, with D possibly TRBD1 on 6 matching bases. CDR3 length: 16 residues. Germline loops: CDR1 SGHDT, CDR2 YYEEEE. With 0 bases removed from V and 0 bases from J, the gap between germline ends came to 10 bases. The CDR3 DNA sequence: TGTGCCAGCAGCTTGGCTAGGGGACATAGCAATCAGCCCCAGCATTTT. Protein product: CASSLARGHSNQPQHF.

The chain has TRBV7-2 and TRBJ2-2; D gene ambiguous. Germline V gives CDR1 SGHTA, CDR2 FQGNSA. The CDR3 is 17 residues long. V lost 5 bases to trimming and J lost 0 bases, with 16 bases between them. CDR3 residues: CASSPRIGPANTGELFF. For the CDR3, the DNA is TGTGCCAGCAGCCCACGGATTGGGCCGGCGAACACCGGGGAGCTGTTTTTT.